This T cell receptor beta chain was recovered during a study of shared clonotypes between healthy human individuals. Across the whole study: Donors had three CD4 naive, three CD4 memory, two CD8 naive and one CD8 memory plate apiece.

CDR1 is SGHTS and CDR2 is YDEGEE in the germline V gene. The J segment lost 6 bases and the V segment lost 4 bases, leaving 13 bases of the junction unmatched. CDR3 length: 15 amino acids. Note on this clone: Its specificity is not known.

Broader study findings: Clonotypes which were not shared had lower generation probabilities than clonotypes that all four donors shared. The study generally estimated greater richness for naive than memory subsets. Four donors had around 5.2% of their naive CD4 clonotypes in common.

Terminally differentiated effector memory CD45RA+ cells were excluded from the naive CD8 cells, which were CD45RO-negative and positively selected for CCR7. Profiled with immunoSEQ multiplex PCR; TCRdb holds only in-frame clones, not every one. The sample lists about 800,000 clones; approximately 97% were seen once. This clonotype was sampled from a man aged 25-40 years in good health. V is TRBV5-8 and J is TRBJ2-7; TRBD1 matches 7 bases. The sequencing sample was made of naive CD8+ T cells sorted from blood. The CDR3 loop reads CASSPTFDRVSEQYF. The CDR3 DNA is TGTGCCAGCAGCCCCACATTCGACAGGGTGAGCGAGCAGTACTTC.